The 32 T cell receptor beta chains listed next were all sequenced from one sample in a study of T cell changes during pregnancy in multiple sclerosis. Generated by immunoSEQ multiplex PCR, the TCRdb table keeps only in-frame clones and is missing some. The table has roughly 23,000 clones, approximately 86% seen once. The material sequenced was CD4+ T cells from peripheral blood mononuclear cells, taken in the first trimester of pregnancy. These receptors came from a female donor in good health, enrolled as a control in a pregnancy study.

This clone has a single count. DNA of the CDR3: TGTGCCAGCAGCCAAGAAACTAGCGGGAGCATCTACAATGAGCAGTTCTTC. Translation gives CASSQETSGSIYNEQFF. The chain joins TRBV4-2 to TRBJ2-1; 11 bases line up with TRBD2. Germline V gene lookup returns CDR1 LGHNA and CDR2 YNFKEQ. The V gene end was trimmed by 0 bases and the J gene end by 3 bases; junction bases not matched to a gene: 4. This CDR3 spans 17 amino acids.

This chain uses TRBV18 with TRBJ2-3, with D possibly matching TRBD1 (6 bases). Germline V gene sequence: CDR1 KGHSH, CDR2 LQKENI. The CDR3 has 15 amino acids. V shed 3 bases and J shed 1 base, with 11 bases lying between them. This chain's CDR3 is CASSPQGSGTDTQYF. For the CDR3, the DNA is TGTGCCAGCTCACCCCAGGGGTCGGGCACAGATACGCAGTATTTT.

The chain carries TRBV9 and TRBJ1-1; no clear D gene. There are 14 residues in the CDR3. Trimming stripped 3 bases from V and 1 base from J, with 10 bases between. Germline CDR1 is SGDLS and CDR2 is YYNGEE. For the CDR3, the DNA is TGTGCCAGCAGCGCTTCCGGGTGGAACACTGAAGCTTTCTTT. It yields the protein CASSASGWNTEAFF.

The sample holds a few counts of this clone. The CDR3 nucleotides read TGTGCCAGCAGCTTAATTTCTTTGGGCGTGGATTCACCCCTCCACTTT. Its protein product is CASSLISLGVDSPLHF. The V gene is TRBV5-4, the J gene TRBJ1-6; D remains ambiguous. CDR1 is SGHNT, CDR2 YYREEE, per germline (reference sequence). This CDR3 has 16 residues. Deletions cut 2 bases from V and 8 bases from J, with 17 bases between.

The rearrangement uses TRBV30 and TRBJ2-7, with D maybe TRBD1 (5 bases). Trimming took off 3 bases at V and 5 bases at J, with 8 bases between the two ends. Germline V gene data show CDR1 as GTSNPN and CDR2 as SVGIG (reference sequence). This CDR3 region has 11 residues. The CDR3 here is CAWRGEDEQYF. The DNA of the CDR3 is TGTGCCTGGAGAGGGGAAGACGAGCAGTACTTC.

This chain connects TRBV29-1 to TRBJ1-1; perhaps TRBD1 as D (6 bases). V was clipped by 1 base and J by 0 bases, with 15 bases between them. The CDR3 sequence is 16 residues long. Germline lookup yields CDR1 SQVTM and CDR2 ANQGSEA. For the CDR3, the DNA is TGCAGCGTTGAAGGAGAGGCAGGGGTGGTGAACACTGAAGCTTTCTTT. This gives the protein CSVEGEAGVVNTEAFF. The variable domain in full, with the rest retrieved from reference TRBV29-1 and TRBJ1-1, is SAVISQKPSRDICQRGTSLTIQCQVDSQVTMMFWYRQQPGQSLTLIATANQGSEATYESGFVIDKFPISRPNLTFSTLTVSNMSPEDSSIYLCSVEGEAGVVNTEAFFGQGTRLTVV.

The genes are TRBV16 and TRBJ2-7; weak D call: TRBD1 (6 bases). Trimming removed 3 bases at V and 2 bases at J, with 17 bases between. The CDR3 loop spans 16 amino acids. Per germline, CDR1 KGHSY and CDR2 FQNENV. The CDR3 spells CASSHPAQGKAYEQYF. As DNA, the CDR3 is TGTGCCAGCAGCCACCCTGCACAGGGTAAGGCCTACGAGCAGTACTTC. Drawing the rest from reference TRBV16 and TRBJ2-7, the complete variable domain is GEEVAQTPKHLVRGEGQKAKLYCAPIKGHSYVFWYQQVLKNEFKFLISFQNENVFDETGMPKERFSAKCLPNSPCSLEIQATKLEDSAVYFCASSHPAQGKAYEQYFGPGTRLTVT.

Written as DNA, the CDR3 is TGTGCCAGCAGTCGGGACAGGAGGCTTCAGGGTGAGCAGTTCTTC. It yields the protein CASSRDRRLQGEQFF. The rearrangement uses TRBV28 and TRBJ2-1; TRBD1 matches 8 bases. The CDR3 is 15 residues long. V dropped 5 bases and J dropped 9; count of bases not matched to a gene: 12. Germline-derived CDR1 and CDR2 are MDHEN and SYDVKM.

The CDR3 DNA reads TGTGCCAGCAGCTTGTTGACGGGGGGCACTGAAGCTTTCTTT. This encodes CASSLLTGGTEAFF. The J gene is TRBJ1-1, the V gene TRBV5-6; D is possibly TRBD1 (5 bases). V was pared by 1 base and J by 4 bases, with 11 bases between. Germline V gene lookup returns CDR1 SGHDT and CDR2 YYEEEE. The CDR3 is 14 residues long.

This chain connects TRBV7-9 to TRBJ1-6; D is unclear. The germline V and J ends were trimmed by 1 base and 6 bases, with 10 bases remaining between them. The CDR3 runs 15 residues. Germline V CDR1 and CDR2: SEHNR, FQNEAQ (reference sequence). The CDR3: CASSLGAAVNSPLHF. The CDR3 coding sequence is TGTGCCAGCAGCTTAGGTGCCGCAGTTAATTCACCCCTCCACTTT. The complete variable domain, with remaining parts taken from reference TRBV7-9 and TRBJ1-6, reads DTGVSQNPRHKITKRGQNVTFRCDPISEHNRLYWYRQTLGQGPEFLTYFQNEAQLEKSRLLSDRFSAERPKGSFSTLEIQRTEQGDSAMYLCASSLGAAVNSPLHFGNGTRLTVT.

This sequence joins TRBV28 and TRBJ2-7; D gene unclear. Per the germline V gene, CDR1 is MDHEN and CDR2 is SYDVKM. Trimming removed 5 bases at V and 1 base at J, with 12 bases between. This CDR3 comprises 14 residues. This CDR3 is CASSPPARSYEQYF. The CDR3 DNA sequence: TGTGCCAGCAGTCCGCCGGCGAGGTCCTACGAGCAGTACTTC. Full variable domain (missing parts from reference TRBV28 and TRBJ2-7): DVKVTQSSRYLVKRTGEKVFLECVQDMDHENMFWYRQDPGLGLRLIYFSYDVKMKEKGDIPEGYSVSREKKERFSLILESASTNQTSMYLCASSPPARSYEQYFGPGTRLTVT.

This clone was counted a single time. The V gene is TRBV5-4, the J gene TRBJ1-4; TRBD1 matches at 7 bases. The length of the CDR3 is 15 residues. Germline CDR1 is SGHNT and CDR2 is YYREEE (reference sequence). The V and J ends lost 4 bases and 0 bases, in that order; junction bases with no gene match: 3. CDR3 DNA: TGTGCCAGCAGCCCCGGGACAGCAACTAATGAAAAACTGTTTTTT. As protein: CASSPGTATNEKLFF.

This rearrangement joins TRBV14 to TRBJ2-2; TRBD1 might be the D (6 bases). CDR3 length: 12 residues. V was clipped by 6 bases and J by 8 bases, with 10 bases between them. The germline V gene encodes CDR1 SGHDN and CDR2 FVKESK. CDR3: CASSPRGGELFF. DNA for the CDR3: TGTGCCAGCAGTCCCAGGGGAGGGGAGCTGTTTTTT.

The chain has TRBV2 and TRBJ2-7; TRBD2 agrees at 8 bases. Germline loops: CDR1 SNHLY, CDR2 FYNNEI. The CDR3 spans 12 residues. J was trimmed by 8 bases and V by 6 bases; bases with no gene match: 6. The CDR3 protein is CASRTGLAKQYF. CDR3 DNA sequence: TGTGCCAGCAGGACCGGACTAGCAAAGCAGTACTTC.

The gene calls are TRBV6-1 and TRBJ2-5; 9 nucleotides match TRBD2. The trim removed 5 bases at V and 1 base at J, leaving 5 bases unmatched. Germline-derived CDR1 and CDR2 are MNHNS and SASEGT. The CDR3 covers 15 residues. Written as DNA, the CDR3 is TGTGCCAGCAGTCCTATAGCGGGAGCCCAAGAGACCCAGTACTTC. Protein product: CASSPIAGAQETQYF.

The chain couples TRBV21-1 to TRBJ2-2; the table assigns TRBD2, which was not confirmed against the DNA. TRBV21-1 is a known pseudogene. This CDR3 spans 17 amino acids. CDR3 DNA sequence: TGTGCCAGCAGCCCACACCTTGTAGCGGGGGACACCGGGGAGCTGTTTTTT. It translates to CASSPHLVAGDTGELFF.

The CDR3 protein is CASSLGQGKYQETQYF. For the CDR3, the DNA is TGTGCCAGCAGCTTAGGACAGGGCAAGTACCAAGAGACCCAGTACTTC. V is TRBV11-2 and J is TRBJ2-5; 7 nucleotides align to TRBD1. Trimming removed 1 base from V and 0 bases from J; junction bases left unmatched: 5. The germline V gene has CDR1 SGHAT and CDR2 FQNNGV. There are 16 residues in the CDR3.

The chain uses TRBV18 and TRBJ2-2; D is unclear. V lost 2 bases to trimming and J lost 7 bases, with 8 bases between them. Germline CDR1 and CDR2: KGHSH and LQKENI. This CDR3 comprises 13 residues. The DNA for the CDR3 is TGTGCCAGCTCACCAGGGCCTGGCGGGGAGCTGTTTTTT. It translates to CASSPGPGGELFF.

The rearrangement links TRBV30 to TRBJ1-1; maybe TRBD1 (6 bases). Germline V gene sequence: CDR1 GTSNPN, CDR2 SVGIG (reference sequence). The V end was cut by 2 bases, the J end by 4 bases, with 14 bases between. The CDR3 totals 14 residues. The CDR3 DNA sequence: TGTGCCTGGAGTCCCCGGAGGGGGGGCACTGAAGCTTTCTTT. This encodes CAWSPRRGGTEAFF. The full variable domain, with the rest looked up from reference TRBV30 and TRBJ1-1, is SQTIHQWPATLVQPVGSPLSLECTVEGTSNPNLYWYRQAAGRGLQLLFYSVGIGQISSEVPQNLSASRPQDRQFILSSKKLLLSDSGFYLCAWSPRRGGTEAFFGQGTRLTVV.

The V call is TRBV29-1, the J call TRBJ2-5, with 7 bases aligning to TRBD1. The DNA end is more similar to TRBJ2-7, so the J call may be wrong. The CDR3 runs 12 residues. Per germline, CDR1 SQVTM and CDR2 ANQGSEA. CDR3: CSVGNRGGEQYF. CDR3 sequence (DNA): TGCAGCGTTGGAAACAGGGGCGGCGAGCAGTACTTC.

This sequence joins TRBV19 and TRBJ1-3; D unclear. The CDR3 is made up of 14 amino acids. Germline CDR1 LNHDA, CDR2 SQIVND (reference sequence). Deletions cut 7 bases from V and 11 bases from J, with 21 bases between. CDR3 DNA sequence: TGTGCCAGTAATATCCAACCAAACCGCGGGCCCATATATTTT. Translation: CASNIQPNRGPIYF.

CDR3 region: CASSFGGTGDNEQFF. The CDR3 DNA reads as TGTGCCAGCAGCTTTGGAGGGACAGGGGACAATGAGCAGTTCTTC. The rearrangement links TRBV11-3 to TRBJ2-1; 10 bases are shared with TRBD1. Germline V gives CDR1 SGHNT, CDR2 YENEEA. The CDR3 consists of 15 residues. V shed 3 bases, J shed 5 bases, and the junction held 4 bases outside the gene matches.

The chain carries TRBV2 and TRBJ2-2; 7 nucleotides agree with TRBD2. The CDR3 is 14 residues long. V was clipped by 4 bases and J by 7 bases; unmatched bases: 6. Germline CDR1 reads SNHLY; CDR2 reads FYNNEI. Here the CDR3 DNA reads TGTGCCAGCAGTGGGGTCGGGACTATCGGGGAGCTGTTTTTT. The encoded protein is CASSGVGTIGELFF.

This sequence joins TRBV9 and TRBJ1-5; D is undetermined. The germline V gene has CDR1 SGDLS and CDR2 YYNGEE. V was pared by 0 bases and J by 0 bases, with 7 bases between. This CDR3 has 15 residues. For the CDR3, the DNA is TGTGCCAGCAGCGTAGGAGGTCTTAGCAATCAGCCCCAGCATTTT. Its translation: CASSVGGLSNQPQHF.

By share, this clone counts as medium-sized. The chain links TRBV10-3 to TRBJ2-3; 9 bases match TRBD2. There are 16 residues in the CDR3. Germline-derived CDR1 and CDR2 are ENHRY and SYGVKD. With V trimmed by 7 bases and J by 0 bases, 8 bases remained unmatched. The CDR3 DNA follows: TGTGCCATCACCCAAGTAGCGGGGGCTAGCACAGATACGCAGTATTTT. As protein: CAITQVAGASTDTQYF.

V gene TRBV19 combines with J gene TRBJ1-6, with a tentative D call TRBD1 (6 bases). V was clipped by 10 bases and J by 8 bases, with 18 bases between them. The CDR3 is 14 residues long. Germline assignment: CDR1 LNHDA and CDR2 SQIVND (reference sequence). This chain's CDR3 is CATSRGRDYSPLHF. The CDR3 DNA reads TGTGCCACCTCCAGGGGTCGCGATTATTCACCCCTCCACTTT.

V and J are TRBV18 and TRBJ1-5, with D perhaps TRBD1 (5 bases). The CDR3 spans 16 residues. The V gene's germline CDR1 is KGHSH and CDR2 LQKENI. V shed 3 bases and J shed 1 base, with 13 bases lying between them. CDR3 DNA sequence: TGTGCCAGCTCACCGGGTGCAGGGCGAAGCAATCAGCCCCAGCATTTT. This sequence encodes CASSPGAGRSNQPQHF.

This chain uses TRBV6-1 with TRBJ1-5; 8 bases agree with TRBD1. CDR1 MNHNS and CDR2 SASEGT come from the germline V gene. The CDR3 loop spans 15 amino acids. V lost 4 bases to trimming and J lost 4 bases; unmatched junction nucleotides: 6. The CDR3: CASSAGTGVNQPQHF. As DNA, the CDR3 is TGTGCCAGCAGTGCGGGGACAGGCGTAAATCAGCCCCAGCATTTT.

This sequence joins TRBV6-5 and TRBJ1-1; a possible D gene is TRBD1 (5 bases). The V gene's germline CDR1 is MNHEY and CDR2 SVGAGI. V was clipped by 7 bases and J by 3 bases, with 18 bases between them. This CDR3 comprises 15 residues. The CDR3 DNA follows: TGTGCCAGCACCTACACCGGGGGGGTTTACACTGAAGCTTTCTTT. It codes for CASTYTGGVYTEAFF.

The chain is built from TRBV7-7 and TRBJ2-7, with a tentative D call TRBD2 (5 bases). CDR1 and CDR2 (germline): SSHAT, FNYEAQ (reference sequence). With 6 bases removed from V and 3 bases from J, the gap between germline ends came to 12 bases. CDR3 length equals 13 residues. DNA of the CDR3: TGTGCCAGCAGTTCGCGAGACTACTACGAGCAGTACTTC. It is translated as CASSSRDYYEQYF.

This clone was detected only once. DNA for the CDR3: TGTGCCAGCAGCGTAGGTTCACAGAGCTCCTACGAGCAGTACTTC. Translated, it gives CASSVGSQSSYEQYF. V and J are TRBV9 and TRBJ2-7; D is unclear. The CDR3 runs 15 residues. Trimming pared 0 bases from V and 0 bases from J, leaving 10 bases between. The germline V gene has CDR1 SGDLS and CDR2 YYNGEE.

This clone has a handful of counts. The chain employs TRBV4-1 and TRBJ2-3, with unresolved D. With 1 base removed from V and 0 bases from J, the gap between germline ends came to 11 bases. Germline lookup yields CDR1 MGHRA and CDR2 YSYEKL. The CDR3 sequence is 16 residues long. In DNA form, the CDR3 reads TGCGCCAGCAGCCAAGTTAACTTAGTGAGCACAGATACGCAGTATTTT. It translates to CASSQVNLVSTDTQYF.